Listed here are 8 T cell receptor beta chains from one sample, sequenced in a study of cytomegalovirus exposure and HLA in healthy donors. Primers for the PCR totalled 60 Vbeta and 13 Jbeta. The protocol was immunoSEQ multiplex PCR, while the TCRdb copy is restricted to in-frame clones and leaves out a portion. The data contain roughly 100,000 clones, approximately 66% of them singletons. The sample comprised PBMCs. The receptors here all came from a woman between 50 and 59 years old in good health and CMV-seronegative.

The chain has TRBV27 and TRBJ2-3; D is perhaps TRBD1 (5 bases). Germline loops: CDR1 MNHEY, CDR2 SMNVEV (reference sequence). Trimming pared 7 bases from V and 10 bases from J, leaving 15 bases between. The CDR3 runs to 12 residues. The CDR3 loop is CASKDMAWAQYF. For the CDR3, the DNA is TGTGCCAGCAAGGACATGGCCTGGGCGCAGTATTTT.

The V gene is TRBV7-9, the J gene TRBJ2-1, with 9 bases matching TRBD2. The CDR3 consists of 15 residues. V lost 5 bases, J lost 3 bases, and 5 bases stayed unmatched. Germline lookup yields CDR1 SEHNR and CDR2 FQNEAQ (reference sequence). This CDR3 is CASSPRAGGYNEQFF. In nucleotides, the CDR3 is TGTGCCAGCAGCCCTAGAGCGGGGGGCTACAATGAGCAGTTCTTC. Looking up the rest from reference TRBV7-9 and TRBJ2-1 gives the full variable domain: DTGVSQNPRHKITKRGQNVTFRCDPISEHNRLYWYRQTLGQGPEFLTYFQNEAQLEKSRLLSDRFSAERPKGSFSTLEIQRTEQGDSAMYLCASSPRAGGYNEQFFGPGTRLTVL.

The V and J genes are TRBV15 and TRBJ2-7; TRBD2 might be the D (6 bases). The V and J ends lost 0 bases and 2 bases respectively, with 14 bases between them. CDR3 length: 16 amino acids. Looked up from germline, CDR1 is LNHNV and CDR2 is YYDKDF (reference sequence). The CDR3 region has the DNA TGTGCCACCAGCAGAGATTACGGGAGTGTCACCTACGAGCAGTACTTC. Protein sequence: CATSRDYGSVTYEQYF.

The CDR3 reads CAANRATNEKLFF. CDR3 DNA: TGTGCCGCTAACAGGGCAACTAATGAAAAACTGTTTTTT. This chain connects TRBV10-3 to TRBJ1-4, with D possibly matching TRBD1 (6 bases). Germline values: CDR1 ENHRY, CDR2 SYGVKD. V was cut by 11 bases and J by 0 bases, with 10 bases left in between. The CDR3 has 13 amino acids.

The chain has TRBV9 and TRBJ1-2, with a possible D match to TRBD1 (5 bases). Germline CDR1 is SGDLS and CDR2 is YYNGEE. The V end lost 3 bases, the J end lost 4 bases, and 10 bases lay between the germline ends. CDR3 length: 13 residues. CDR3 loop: CASSDNGGYGYTF. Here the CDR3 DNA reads TGTGCCAGCAGCGACAACGGGGGCTATGGCTACACCTTC.

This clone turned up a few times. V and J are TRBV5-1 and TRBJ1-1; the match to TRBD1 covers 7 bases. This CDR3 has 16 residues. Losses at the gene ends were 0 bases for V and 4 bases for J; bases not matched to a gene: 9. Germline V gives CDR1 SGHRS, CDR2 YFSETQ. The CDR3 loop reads CASSLGGQRLGTEAFF. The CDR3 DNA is TGCGCCAGCAGCTTGGGGGGACAGAGGCTGGGCACTGAAGCTTTCTTT.

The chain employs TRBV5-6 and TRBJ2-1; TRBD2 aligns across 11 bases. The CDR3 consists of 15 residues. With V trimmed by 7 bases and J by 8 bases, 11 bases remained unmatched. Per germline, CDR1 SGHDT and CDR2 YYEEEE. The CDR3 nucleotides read TGTGCCAGCCGTACAACTAGCGGGAGTGTCGATGAGCAGTTCTTC. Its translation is CASRTTSGSVDEQFF.

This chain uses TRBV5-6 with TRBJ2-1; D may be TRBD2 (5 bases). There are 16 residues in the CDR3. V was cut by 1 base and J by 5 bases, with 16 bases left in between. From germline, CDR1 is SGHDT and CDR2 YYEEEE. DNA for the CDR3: TGTGCCAGCAGCTTGAACGGCAGGACTCCAAACAATGAGCAGTTCTTC. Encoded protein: CASSLNGRTPNNEQFF.